This TCR beta chain was retrieved from a study of shared clonotypes between healthy human individuals. Looking at the study overall: A donor's plate count was three for CD4 naive and three for CD4 memory; CD8 naive had two and CD8 memory one. Study-wide results and limits: Investigators expected sequencing depth to affect clonotype sharing among donors. Generation of non-shared clonotypes was less probable than generation of clonotypes shared by all four donors.

On this clone itself: Its antigen is currently unknown.

Naive CD4+ cells were CD45RA-selected; the remaining cells were memory. After removal of 5 bases from V and 3 bases from J, the junction contained 7 bases not matched to a gene. The CDR3 is 14 residues long. Germline values: CDR1 LNHNV, CDR2 YYDKDF (reference sequence). Some clones are missing from TCRdb's copy, which holds only in-frame ones; the method was immunoSEQ multiplex PCR. This table has about 1.1 million clones, approximately 77% appearing once. The sequencing input was memory CD4+ T cells from PBMCs. Documented subset: CD45RA-negative fraction. The J gene is TRBJ2-7, the V gene TRBV15, with 7 bases aligning to TRBD2. The TCR sequence derives from a man between 18 and 29 years old in good health. Some clones in this sample may be carry-over from other donors' samples. The CDR3 nucleotides are TGTGCCACCAGCGAAGGCGGGAGACTCTACGAGCAGTACTTC. Its protein is CATSEGGRLYEQYF. Based on the CDR3 plus reference TRBV15 and TRBJ2-7, the full variable domain is DAMVIQNPRYQVTQFGKPVTLSCSQTLNHNVMYWYQQKSSQAPKLLFHYYDKDFNNEADTPDNFQSRRPNTSFCFLDIRSPGLGDTAMYLCATSEGGRLYEQYFGPGTRLTVT.